This section outlines one TCR beta chain sequence together with its context. There are 15 residues in the CDR3. The J segment lost 4 bases and the V segment lost 10 bases, leaving 11 bases of the junction unmatched. Germline assignment: CDR1 MDHEN and CDR2 SYDVKM. This specimen belongs to a study of blood T cell repertoires in COVID-19. The overall study: PBMCs, B-cell-depleted T cells, or T cells were the source of the cDNA or gDNA that made up the material.

In the authors' workflow: Estimation of nucleated cell counts relied on the amplification of reference gene primers. Clones were sequenced by immunoSEQ multiplex PCR, and TCRdb holds only the in-frame ones, with some missing. V and J calls and clone size are given by that table; D and trimming were obtained from the DNA. Of roughly 200,000 clones in the sample, around 85% were seen once. The chain employs TRBV28 and TRBJ2-2, with TRBD2 matching over 8 bases. Material: peripheral blood. The receptor comes from an older woman with acute or convalescent COVID-19. The DNA of the CDR3 is TGTGCCACTATTAAGGGGACTAGAAGCACCGGGGAGCTGTTTTTT. Residues: CATIKGTRSTGELFF. Filled out from reference TRBV28 and TRBJ2-2, the complete variable domain reads DVKVTQSSRYLVKRTGEKVFLECVQDMDHENMFWYRQDPGLGLRLIYFSYDVKMKEKGDIPEGYSVSREKKERFSLILESASTNQTSMYLCATIKGTRSTGELFFGEGSRLTVL.